This T cell receptor (beta chain) was obtained from a study of T-cell memory formation after mild COVID-19. Whole-study context: Clusters of TCRs were largely donor specific.

This clonotype occurred a few times. The CDR3 totals 15 residues. V shed 6 bases, J shed 3 bases, and the junction held 5 bases outside the gene matches. CDR1 is DFQATT and CDR2 is SNEGSKA in the germline V gene (reference sequence). One entry per CDR3 protein, called by TCRdb with MiXCR from the 5' RACE reads. Here the sample spans under 700,000 distinct CDR3 sequences, roughly 21% being singletons. The sample comprised PBMCs or a T cell subset sorted from them (not recorded which). V gene TRBV20-1 combines with J gene TRBJ2-2, with TRBD1 matching 12 bases. The TCR sequence derives from an adult woman who had mild COVID-19 (a few samples of this study predate the infection). Cell type and time point are not known. CDR3 sequence: CSAKGQGADTGELFF. For the CDR3, the DNA is TGCAGTGCCAAGGGACAGGGGGCCGACACCGGGGAGCTGTTTTTT.